This entry is about one TCR beta chain. Repertoires were generated with immunoSEQ multiplex PCR, while TCRdb's copy carries only in-frame clones and drops some. The sample carries about 700,000 clones, about 90% recorded once. This sample stems from a study of shared clonotypes between healthy human individuals. Terminally differentiated effector memory CD45RA+ cells were excluded from the naive CD8 cells, which were CD45RO-negative and positively selected for CCR7. The V and J ends lost 4 bases and 6 bases, in that order; junction bases with no gene match: 3. Germline values: CDR1 MNHNS, CDR2 SASEGT. There are 14 residues in the CDR3.

The receptor's source is a man aged 25 to 45 in good health. V is TRBV6-1 and J is TRBJ2-1, with 10 bases matching TRBD1. The sequencing sample was made of naive CD8+ T cells sorted from blood. The DNA for the CDR3 is TGTGCCAGCAGTGGTTGGGACAGGGGCAATGAGCAGTTCTTC. Residues: CASSGWDRGNEQFF.